This TCR beta chain comes out of a study of blood T cells in healthy people across ages. V lost 1 base to trimming and J lost 2 bases, with 8 bases between them. CDR1 is DFQATT and CDR2 is SNEGSKA in the germline V gene (reference sequence). This CDR3 has 13 residues. A J-beta primer mix and a sample-barcoded 5' primer were used in a second PCR of about 6 to 12 cycles. Each cDNA was tagged by a template-switch adaptor containing 12 random nucleotides. MiXCR, applied by TCRdb to the 5' RACE reads, yields one record per CDR3 protein. The sample includes 600,000 to 800,000 distinct CDR3 sequences, 21% seen only once; the top ten take roughly 3.9%.

Sequencing input: blood. The chain joins TRBV20-1 to TRBJ2-5; D is possibly TRBD2 (6 bases). This TCR came from a man aged 65-85 years in good health. In DNA, the CDR3 is TGCAGTGCTAGAGTTAGCGGTCAAGAGACCCAGTACTTC. This gives the protein CSARVSGQETQYF.